Listed here is a single T cell receptor (beta chain). The entry originates in a study of T cell responses to AZD1222 COVID-19 vaccine. The CDR3 contains 18 residues. V gave up 0 bases and J gave up 5 bases, with 20 bases separating them. Germline assignment: CDR1 SGHRS and CDR2 YFSETQ. Repertoires were generated with immunoSEQ multiplex PCR, while TCRdb's copy carries only in-frame clones and drops some. The sample carries over 130,000 clones, roughly 92% recorded once. The sequencing used peripheral blood, collected on day 0 of AZD1222 vaccination. The receptor comes from an adult in good health. V is TRBV5-1 and J is TRBJ1-4; D is unresolved. The CDR3 loop is CASSLGSVLPSINEKLFF. In DNA form, the CDR3 reads TGCGCCAGCAGCTTGGGATCAGTTCTGCCCAGTATCAATGAAAAACTGTTTTTT.